This T cell receptor beta chain was profiled in a study of T cells after yellow fever vaccination (dated by TCRdb to between 2019 and 2020). A note on the overall study: Memory subsets (EM, EMRA, CM and Tscm) were sorted on a BD FACS Aria III using CD3, CD45RA, CCR7 and CD95 staining. The SMART-Seq v4 Ultra Low Input RNA kit was used to prepare libraries from fractions with low cell numbers. To track T-cell clones before and after primary and booster YFV17D yellow fever vaccination, bulk TCR alpha and beta repertoires were sequenced longitudinally. Two healthy male donors, one aged 18 to 30 and one aged 30 to 39 years, were included in the cohort. Blood was collected at multiple timepoints before and after primary and secondary immunization, and bulk PBMC replicates and cell subsets were isolated. Memory subsets were sorted on days 0, 15 and 45 and at 18 months following primary vaccination, and on days 0, 15 and 45 following the 30-year booster.

V drops 4 bases and J drops 6 bases, leaving 13 bases in between. According to the germline V gene (reference sequence), CDR1 reads MNHEY and CDR2 reads SMNVEV. Taken from cysteine to phenylalanine, the CDR3 has 14 residues. The retained sequence is limited to the CDR3, 42 bases, with the frame set at the first base. A note on this clonotype: No base qualities exist here, and no much larger clone lies one base off it.

Synthesis of TCR cDNA relied on 5'RACE template switching, a step that introduced a universal primer site along with unique molecular identifiers. Priming for cDNA synthesis came from both the TCR alpha and TCR beta constant segments. Libraries were amplified in two PCR steps, with sample barcodes and sequencing adapters added in the second step. Sequencing of the libraries was done on either Illumina HiSeq 2500 (2x100 bp) or NovaSeq (2x150 bp). In the paper's pipeline: Demultiplexing of reads and collapsing into UMI consensus sequences were performed with MIGEC, and V(D)J alignment was carried out with MiXCR. Using edgeR on replicate PBMC samples, clonotypes were called vaccine-responding if FDR was below 0.01 and the log2 fold change was above 5 up to day 15. Each bulk clonotype received a CD4 or CD8 identity based on whether the sequenced CD4 or CD8 repertoire contained that clonotype at higher abundance. To estimate the distribution of each clone across memory phenotypes, clonotype frequencies in memory subsets were weighted by FACS-sorted cell numbers. The public reads were reprocessed in TCRdb via fastp at Q25 and MiXCR, keeping in-frame beta chains. Under each unique CDR3 protein, matching rows form one entry showing the most common genes and DNA. The V and J calls and clone size come from TCRdb's table, not from the authors' own analysis. A total of under 40,000 distinct CDR3 sequences appear in this sample, 6.6% of them only once. 22% of the sample is held by the ten biggest clonotypes.

Points the paper makes about the study in general: The study included only two donors, which limits how far the findings can be generalized. Computational filtering was required because FACS-sorted repertoires could contain abundant contaminating clonotypes from the bulk population. On day 0, almost all vaccine-responding clonotypes were found to be below detection in the sorted memory subsets. Compared with the primary T-cell response, the secondary T-cell response was faster but weaker, reaching its peak on day 5 rather than on day 15. Most clones expanded after primary vaccination were re-detected after the booster (almost 98% of CD4 and 88% of CD8), suggesting broad memory maintenance. A small share of clonotypes was detected in both CD4 and CD8 compartments, with the overlap likely arising from convergent recombination.

Reading the label with the study, this specimen's treatment or condition is: live attenuated yellow fever vaccine strain. A standard Ficoll-Paque protocol was used to isolate PBMCs from peripheral blood. The RNeasy Micro Kit was used to extract RNA from sorted memory subsets. The rearranged segments are TRBV27 and TRBJ2-1; TRBD1 could be the D gene, as 5 bases match. The specimen was PBMCs, either bulk or a sorted T-cell subset (CD4+, CD8+, memory, or dextramer-sorted; not recorded which), collected on the day of the first yellow fever vaccination. The sequence derives from a man aged 18 to 30 who received the YFV17D yellow fever vaccine. The DNA is TGTGCCAGCAGTTCATGGCCGCAGGGCAATGAGCAGTTCTTC. This gives the protein CASSSWPQGNEQFF.